This T cell receptor (beta chain) was observed in a study of Graves' ophthalmopathy and Graves' hyperthyroidism. The wider study: Peripheral blood collection took place at initial diagnosis, before any treatment.

CDR1 and CDR2 (germline): SGDLS, YYNGEE. V was trimmed by 4 bases and J by 6 bases, leaving 13 bases between them. CDR3 length equals 13 residues. From RNA, the CDR3 regions of TCR beta chains were amplified and sequenced. A first-round RT-PCR used HTBI primers, followed by a second-round multiplex PCR. Each CDR3 protein is one row after TCRdb ran MiXCR on the multiplex PCR reads. Of around 600,000 distinct CDR3 sequences in the sample, roughly 41% were seen once. Ophthalmopathy was moderately-to-severely active, CAS at least 3, NOSPECS at least 4, lasting under 3 months. Study outcomes and limitations: A model built from 13 signatures distinguished ophthalmopathy from stable hyperthyroidism with 87.88% sensitivity and approximately 80% specificity.

In the case of this clonotype: Antigen: not known.

The sample taken for sequencing was peripheral blood. This clonotype was sampled from an adult man with Graves' ophthalmopathy. The rearrangement joins TRBV9 to TRBJ2-5; D is possibly TRBD2 (6 bases). In DNA form, the CDR3 reads TGTGCCAGCAGCCCGGGGGAGTGGCAGACCCAGTACTTC. Translation gives CASSPGEWQTQYF. Full variable domain (remainder filled in from reference TRBV9 and TRBJ2-5): DSGVTQTPKHLITATGQRVTLRCSPRSGDLSVYWYQQSLDQGLQFLIQYYNGEERAKGNILERFSAQQFPDLHSELNLSSLELGDSALYFCASSPGEWQTQYFGPGTRLLVL.